These 20 T cell receptor beta chains came from one sample sequenced in a study of beta chain features in type 1 diabetes. Reverse transcription of all isolated RNA meant that expressed TCRB transcripts were sequenced. The data were produced by immunoSEQ multiplex PCR, yet TCRdb's version contains in-frame clones alone and is incomplete. Here the sample spans under 950,000 clones, roughly a sixth being singletons. The sequenced sample was naive CD4+ T cells from blood. Receptor source: a young woman in good health.

V gene TRBV7-2 combines with J gene TRBJ2-2, with a tentative D call TRBD1 (7 bases). Germline CDR1 is SGHTA and CDR2 is FQGNSA. Trimming removed 5 bases from V and 5 bases from J, with 15 bases in between. The CDR3 consists of 15 residues. CDR3 sequence reads: CASSTRGVETGELFF. The CDR3 bases are TGTGCCAGCAGCACCAGGGGGGTTGAAACCGGGGAGCTGTTTTTT.

The chain carries TRBV5-1 and TRBJ2-7, with D possibly being TRBD2 (5 bases). Germline CDR1 and CDR2: SGHRS and YFSETQ. The CDR3 loop spans 15 amino acids. Trimming took off 3 bases at V and 0 bases at J, with 13 bases between the two ends. CDR3 region: CASSSRGSSSYEQYF. DNA of the CDR3: TGCGCCAGCAGCTCCCGGGGTAGTAGCTCCTACGAGCAGTACTTC.

Of note for this clone: Other DNA sequences from this sample encode an identical CDR3 as well. The CDR3 DNA reads TGTGCCAGCAGCTTGAATAGGGGCTCCTACAATGAGCAGTTCTTC. Protein: CASSLNRGSYNEQFF. This sequence joins TRBV5-4 and TRBJ2-1, with D perhaps TRBD1 (5 bases). CDR1 is SGHNT, CDR2 YYREEE, per germline (reference sequence). This CDR3 region has 15 residues. Trimming removed 1 base from V and 0 bases from J, with 8 bases in between.

This chain connects TRBV9 to TRBJ2-2; 10 nucleotides align to TRBD2. The CDR3 runs 17 residues. Trimming at V came to 0 bases and at J to 7 bases, leaving 9 bases not matched to a gene. Germline values: CDR1 SGDLS, CDR2 YYNGEE. As DNA, the CDR3 is TGTGCCAGCAGCGTAGTAGCTAGCGGGAGCCGGATCGGGGAGCTGTTTTTT. Its translation: CASSVVASGSRIGELFF.

This clone was detected a few times. Other DNA sequences within the sample encode an identical CDR3. The chain uses TRBV28 and TRBJ2-7; D gene ambiguous. Trimming cost V 6 bases and J 4 bases, with 7 bases left between them. CDR3 length: 11 residues. CDR1 is MDHEN, CDR2 SYDVKM, per germline. Here the CDR3 DNA reads TGTGCCAGCAGCCGTCCATACGAGCAGTACTTC. Residues: CASSRPYEQYF.

The chain uses TRBV28 and TRBJ2-7, with D hard to call. Per germline, CDR1 MDHEN and CDR2 SYDVKM. CDR3 length equals 13 residues. Trimming left V 2 bases short and J 2 bases short, with 7 bases between. The CDR3 loop is CASSLDPTYEQYF. Here the CDR3 DNA reads TGTGCCAGCAGTTTAGACCCGACCTACGAGCAGTACTTC.

This sequence joins TRBV27 and TRBJ1-1; D is unresolved. The CDR3 is 13 residues long. Trimming took off 2 bases at V and 5 bases at J, with 9 bases between the two ends. The germline CDR1 and CDR2 sequences are MNHEY and SMNVEV (reference sequence). This CDR3 reads CASSLGESTEAFF. CDR3 DNA: TGTGCCAGCAGTTTAGGGGAATCGACTGAAGCTTTCTTT.

This clone was detected a few times. The chain joins TRBV7-9 to TRBJ2-3; 11 nucleotides match TRBD2. J was trimmed by 3 bases and V by 5 bases; bases with no gene match: 7. CDR3 size: 16 residues. CDR1 is SEHNR, CDR2 FQNEAQ, per germline (reference sequence). CDR3 sequence: CASSPALAGETDTQYF. Written as DNA, the CDR3 is TGTGCCAGCAGCCCGGCACTAGCGGGAGAGACAGATACGCAGTATTTT.

This clone was counted ten times or more. The chain carries TRBV23-1 and TRBJ2-7, with no clear D. TRBV23-1 counts as an open reading frame of uncertain function. The CDR3 totals 14 residues. The V end was cut by 3 bases, the J end by 3 bases, with 12 bases between. The CDR3 DNA reads TGCGCCAGCAGTCACGTACACAGCCACTACGAGCAGTACTTC. It codes for CASSHVHSHYEQYF.

The genes are TRBV19 and TRBJ2-1, with D perhaps TRBD1 (6 bases). The V and J ends lost 0 bases and 2 bases respectively, with 17 bases between them. This CDR3 spans 18 amino acids. From germline, CDR1 is LNHDA and CDR2 SQIVND (reference sequence). CDR3 bases: TGTGCCAGTAGTATAGATCTCGGACAGTTACCTCCCTACAATGAGCAGTTCTTC. Amino acids: CASSIDLGQLPPYNEQFF. The variable domain in full, completed from reference TRBV19 and TRBJ2-1, reads DGGITQSPKYLFRKEGQNVTLSCEQNLNHDAMYWYRQDPGQGLRLIYYSQIVNDFQKGDIAEGYSVSREKKESFPLTVTSAQKNPTAFYLCASSIDLGQLPPYNEQFFGPGTRLTVL.

There are a few counts of this clone. The chain recombines TRBV9 with TRBJ2-1; D remains ambiguous. CDR1 and CDR2 from the germline V gene are SGDLS and YYNGEE. Trimming left V 0 bases short and J 7 bases short, with 14 bases between. CDR3 size: 15 residues. The CDR3 DNA sequence: TGTGCCAGCAGCGTAGGTTCCGCCGACTGGAATGAGCAGTTCTTC. This codes for CASSVGSADWNEQFF.

This clone has only a few counts. V gene TRBV2 combines with J gene TRBJ2-2; possible D gene TRBD1, 6 bases. V was pared by 5 bases and J by 4 bases, with 8 bases between. Per the germline V gene, CDR1 is SNHLY and CDR2 is FYNNEI. The CDR3 consists of 13 residues. The CDR3 DNA is TGTGCCAGCAGTCAGGGGAGCACCGGGGAGCTGTTTTTT. Translation gives CASSQGSTGELFF.

This chain uses TRBV6-5 with TRBJ2-5; D is possibly TRBD1 or TRBD2 (5 bases each). Germline loops: CDR1 MNHEY, CDR2 SVGAGI. There are 15 residues in the CDR3. The V end lost 5 bases, the J end lost 2 bases, and 15 bases lay between the germline ends. This CDR3 reads CASSMPGTRQETQYF. The DNA for the CDR3 is TGTGCCAGCAGTATGCCCGGGACCAGGCAAGAGACCCAGTACTTC.

This clone was seen a few times. V and J are TRBV19 and TRBJ1-2, with D possibly being TRBD1 (5 bases). The germline CDR1 and CDR2 sequences are LNHDA and SQIVND (reference sequence). The V end lost 7 bases, the J end lost 7 bases, and 19 bases lay between the germline ends. There are 14 residues in the CDR3. The DNA of the CDR3 is TGTGCCAGTAACCGGGACCGCCCGAGTGGTGGCTACACCTTC. Translated: CASNRDRPSGGYTF.

This clone was counted between two and nine times. This chain joins TRBV27 and TRBJ2-7, with D possibly being TRBD1 (5 bases). The germline gives CDR1 MNHEY, CDR2 SMNVEV (reference sequence). The germline V and J ends were trimmed by 5 bases and 0 bases, with 14 bases remaining between them. CDR3 length: 15 residues. Here the CDR3 reads CASSPHRRSSYEQYF. CDR3 in DNA: TGTGCCAGCAGTCCCCACAGGCGGAGCTCCTACGAGCAGTACTTC.

This clone was detected a few times. This chain joins TRBV4-3 and TRBJ2-1, with 9 bases identical to TRBD2. Germline loops: CDR1 LGHNA, CDR2 YSLEER. The CDR3 loop spans 16 amino acids. V gave up 0 bases and J gave up 5 bases; unmatched junction bases: 5. DNA of the CDR3: TGCGCCAGCAGCCAAGATATAGCGGGAGTGAACAATGAGCAGTTCTTC. It specifies CASSQDIAGVNNEQFF.

The chain carries TRBV27 and TRBJ2-7; 7 bases fit TRBD2. V trimming: 3 bases; J trimming: 2 bases; junction bases outside the gene matches: 7. This CDR3 contains 15 residues. The germline CDR1 and CDR2 sequences are MNHEY and SMNVEV (reference sequence). DNA of the CDR3: TGTGCCAGCAGTTTCGGGGACTACCATACCTACGAGCAGTACTTC. It is translated as CASSFGDYHTYEQYF.

This rearrangement joins TRBV28 to TRBJ2-3; 10 nucleotides agree with TRBD2. In germline, CDR1 is MDHEN, CDR2 SYDVKM. Unmatched junction bases numbered 5, after V lost 5 bases and J lost 0 bases. This CDR3 has 16 amino acids. The CDR3 is CASSGAGGPSTDTQYF. The CDR3, as DNA: TGTGCCAGCAGTGGAGCGGGAGGGCCTAGCACAGATACGCAGTATTTT.

The chain recombines TRBV19 with TRBJ2-6; TRBD1 matches at 8 bases. V was pared by 5 bases and J by 0 bases, with 3 bases of the junction left unmatched. CDR1 is LNHDA and CDR2 is SQIVND in the germline V gene (reference sequence). The CDR3 runs to 16 residues. In nucleotides, the CDR3 is TGTGCCAGTAGTGTCGACAGGGGCTCTGGGGCCAACGTCCTGACTTTC. This sequence encodes CASSVDRGSGANVLTF.

The CDR3 bases are TGTGCCAGCATACTCTACAACCTAGCGGTACCCTACAATGAGCAGTTCTTC. This gives the protein CASILYNLAVPYNEQFF. The V gene is TRBV2, the J gene TRBJ2-1, with 7 positions matching TRBD2. The CDR3 is 17 amino acids. Trimming at V came to 7 bases and at J to 2 bases, leaving 14 bases not matched to a gene. Germline loops: CDR1 SNHLY, CDR2 FYNNEI.